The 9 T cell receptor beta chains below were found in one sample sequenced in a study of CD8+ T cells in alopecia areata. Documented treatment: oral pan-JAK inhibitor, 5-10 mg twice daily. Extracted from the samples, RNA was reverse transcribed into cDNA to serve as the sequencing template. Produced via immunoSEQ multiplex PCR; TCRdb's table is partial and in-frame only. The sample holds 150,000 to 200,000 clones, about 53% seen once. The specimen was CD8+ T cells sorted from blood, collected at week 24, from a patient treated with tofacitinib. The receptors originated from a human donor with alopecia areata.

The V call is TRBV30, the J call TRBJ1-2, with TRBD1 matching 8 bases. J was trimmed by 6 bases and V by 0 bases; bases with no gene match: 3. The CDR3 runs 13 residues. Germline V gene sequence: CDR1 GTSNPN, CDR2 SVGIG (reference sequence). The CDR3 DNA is TGTGCCTGGAGTGTACAGGGGGAAGATGGCTACACCTTC. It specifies CAWSVQGEDGYTF.

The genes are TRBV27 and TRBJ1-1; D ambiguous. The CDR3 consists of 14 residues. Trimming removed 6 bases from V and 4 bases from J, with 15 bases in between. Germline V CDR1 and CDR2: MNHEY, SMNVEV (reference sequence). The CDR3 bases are TGTGCCAGCAGCCTACTTTCGGACGCCACTGAAGCTTTCTTT. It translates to CASSLLSDATEAFF.

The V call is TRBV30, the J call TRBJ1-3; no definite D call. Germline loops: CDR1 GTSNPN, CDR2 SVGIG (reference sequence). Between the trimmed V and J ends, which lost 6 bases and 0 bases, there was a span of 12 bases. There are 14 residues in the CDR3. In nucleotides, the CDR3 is TGTGCCTGTGCTGGCTTCAGCTCTGGAAACACCATATATTTT. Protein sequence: CACAGFSSGNTIYF.

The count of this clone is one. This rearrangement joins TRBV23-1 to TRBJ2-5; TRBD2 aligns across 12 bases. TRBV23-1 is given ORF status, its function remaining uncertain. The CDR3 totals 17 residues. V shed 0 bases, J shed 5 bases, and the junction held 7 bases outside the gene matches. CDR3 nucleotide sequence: TGCGCCAGCAGTCAATCCCTAGCGGGGGGGCCTTTGGAGACCCAGTACTTC. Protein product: CASSQSLAGGPLETQYF.

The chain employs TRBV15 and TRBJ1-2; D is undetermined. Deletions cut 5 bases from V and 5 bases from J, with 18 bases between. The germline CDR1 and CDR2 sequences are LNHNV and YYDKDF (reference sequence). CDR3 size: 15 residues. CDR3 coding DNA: TGTGCCACCAGCCTAAGGCGATCGAAAAAATATGGCTACACCTTC. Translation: CATSLRRSKKYGYTF. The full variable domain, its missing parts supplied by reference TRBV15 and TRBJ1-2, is DAMVIQNPRYQVTQFGKPVTLSCSQTLNHNVMYWYQQKSSQAPKLLFHYYDKDFNNEADTPDNFQSRRPNTSFCFLDIRSPGLGDTAMYLCATSLRRSKKYGYTFGSGTRLTVV.

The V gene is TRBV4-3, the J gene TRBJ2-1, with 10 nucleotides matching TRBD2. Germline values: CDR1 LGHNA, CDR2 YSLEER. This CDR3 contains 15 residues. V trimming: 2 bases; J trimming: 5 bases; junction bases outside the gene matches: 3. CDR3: CASSQLLAGDNEQFF. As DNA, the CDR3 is TGCGCCAGCAGCCAACTTCTAGCGGGGGACAATGAGCAGTTCTTC.

CDR3 region: CASSSDLYEQYF. CDR3 in DNA: TGTGCCAGCAGCTCCGATCTATACGAGCAGTACTTC. The chain couples TRBV7-9 to TRBJ2-7; D unresolved. Trimming shortened V by 4 bases and J by 4 bases, and 8 bases separated the two germline ends. Per the germline V gene, CDR1 is SEHNR and CDR2 is FQNEAQ (reference sequence). This CDR3 has 12 amino acids.

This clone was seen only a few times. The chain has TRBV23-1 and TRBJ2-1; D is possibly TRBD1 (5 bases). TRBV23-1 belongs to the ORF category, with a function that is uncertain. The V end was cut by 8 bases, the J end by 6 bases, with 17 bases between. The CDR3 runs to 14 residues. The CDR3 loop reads CASVYRMNVNEQFF. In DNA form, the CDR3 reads TGCGCCAGCGTCTACAGGATGAACGTCAATGAGCAGTTCTTC.

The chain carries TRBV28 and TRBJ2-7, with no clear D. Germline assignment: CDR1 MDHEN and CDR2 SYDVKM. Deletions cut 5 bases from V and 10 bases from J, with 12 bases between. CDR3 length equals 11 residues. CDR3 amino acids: CASSIMGFQYF. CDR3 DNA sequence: TGTGCCAGCAGTATCATGGGGTTTCAGTACTTC.